This T cell receptor beta chain was captured by sequencing in a study of Ad26.COV2.S vaccination and SARS-CoV-2 variants (dated by TCRdb to the early 2020s). As for the study more broadly: TCRbeta repertoire sequencing served as the tool for gauging how specific and how broad the SARS-CoV-2-reactive T cell receptors were following Ad26.COV2.S vaccination. The TCR-sequenced set comprised approximately 30 samples: approximately 19 Ad26.COV2.S vaccine recipients, 5 placebo recipients and 8 SARS-CoV-2 convalescent individuals.

As regards this clone: Its recognized antigen is unknown. Nothing much larger sits one base from this clone, and base qualities are not available.

Here is what the overall study found, with its caveats: After vaccination, substantial breadth of spike-specific CD8+ and CD4+ T cell responses was reported. Vaccine and placebo recipients had comparable non-spike TCR breadth, which fits with the vaccine containing only spike. Higher spike-specific TCR breadth was observed in Ad26.COV2.S recipients than in placebo recipients (P = 0.0014). It was noted by the authors that total T cell responses may have been underestimated by the TCR breadth and depth analyses.

The time point tag for this specimen amounts to: individuals recovered from natural SARS-CoV-2 infection. The immunoSEQ Assay was used to sequence TCRbeta CDR3 regions. After extraction, genomic DNA underwent amplification by bias-controlled multiplex PCR, followed by high-throughput sequencing. The published analysis was carried out like this. To quantify the absolute abundance of each unique TCRbeta CDR3 region, sequences were collapsed and filtered. T cell fraction was estimated by normalizing TCRbeta template counts to usable DNA, with usable DNA measured through amplification of reference genes found in all nucleated cells. Repertoire TCRs were annotated as SARS-CoV-2-specific by exact matching of V gene, CDR3 amino acid sequence and J gene to a known reactive TCR set. The reference SARS-CoV-2 TCR set was derived from MIRA and filtered for enrichment in COVID-19-positive ImmuneCODE repertoires, a step that removed public or cross-reactive TCRs. Using the MIRA antigens, annotated TCRs were further analysed by specific ORF or by position within an ORF. Breadth was defined as the number of annotated unique rearrangements divided by the total number of unique productive rearrangements, and depth was defined as the summed frequency of the annotated unique rearrangements. Two-sided Wilcoxon rank-sum tests were applied when comparing TCR breadth between groups. Entries here come from immuneACCESS through TCRdb and include only in-frame sequences with V and J called. Some clones fail to appear in such tables; in the studies checked, an unresolved V gene covers under half of the shortfall, and the cause of the remainder is unknown. V, J and clone size reflect that table, while D and trimming were determined from the DNA. Here the sample has about 180,000 clones; roughly 89% occur a single time. The ten largest clones take up 5.9% of the sample.

Measured from the cysteine to the phenylalanine, the CDR3 is 15 residues long. Only the CDR3 DNA stays, 45 bases, in frame from base 1. Trimming takes 4 bases from V and 2 bases from J, and the germline ends sit 15 bases apart. CDR1 and CDR2 (SGDLS, YYNGEE) derive from the germline V gene. The input for sequencing was peripheral blood, taken after recovery from COVID-19. This TCR derives from a human donor who had recovered from COVID-19. Recombination linked TRBV9 to TRBJ1-2; the D segment could be TRBD1, given 6 matching bases. The CDR3 is CASSISAGENYGYTF. The nucleotide sequence is given as TGTGCCAGCAGCATAAGCGCAGGGGAGAACTATGGCTACACCTTC.